This T cell receptor (beta chain) was observed in a study of blood T cell repertoires in COVID-19. With 1 base removed from V and 10 bases from J, the gap between germline ends came to 14 bases. Germline V gives CDR1 SGHNT, CDR2 YENEEA. CDR3 size: 14 residues. The table came from immunoSEQ multiplex PCR; TCRdb's copy has only in-frame clones and leaves some out. The repertoire holds 290,000 or so clones, around 85% seen once, with 4% to 6% in the top ten. V and J are TRBV11-3 and TRBJ2-1; D is unresolved. Sequencing was performed on peripheral blood. This TCR came from a man aged 45 to 65 with active or convalescent COVID-19. CDR3 in DNA: TGTGCCAGCAGCTTAGTGGGTCAATCAGGAGAGCAGTTCTTC. This encodes CASSLVGQSGEQFF.